One sample yielded the 15 T cell receptor beta chains listed below, sequenced in a study. Using its own MiXCR run on the RT-PCR reads, TCRdb lists one record per CDR3 protein. Here the sample spans 550,000 to 750,000 distinct CDR3 sequences, approximately 15% being singletons. Sequenced material: memory CD4+ T cells from blood. The source is a female donor in good health, serving as a healthy control.

This clonotype appeared a few times. The V and J genes are TRBV7-8 and TRBJ1-3; D might be TRBD1 (6 bases). Per the germline V gene, CDR1 is SGHVS and CDR2 is FQNEAQ. With 5 bases removed from V and 1 base from J, the gap between germline ends came to 15 bases. The CDR3 length is 16 residues. The CDR3 bases are TGTGCCAGCAGCCCTAGGGGGGTCCTATCTGGAAACACCATATATTTT. Translation: CASSPRGVLSGNTIYF.

The rearrangement joins TRBV7-2 to TRBJ1-6; possible D gene TRBD1, 5 bases. Germline assignment: CDR1 SGHTA and CDR2 FQGNSA. The V and J ends lost 8 bases and 10 bases respectively, with 12 bases between them. The CDR3 length is 12 residues. The CDR3 reads CASSGWGSPLHF. CDR3 DNA sequence: TGTGCCAGCTCGGGTTGGGGGTCACCCCTCCACTTT.

The gene calls are TRBV6-1 and TRBJ1-2, with 8 bases fitting TRBD1. The CDR3 has 13 amino acids. The trim removed 3 bases at V and 8 bases at J, leaving 5 bases unmatched. Germline V gives CDR1 MNHNS, CDR2 SASEGT. The CDR3 here is CASSEQGAKGYTF. Written as DNA, the CDR3 is TGTGCCAGCAGTGAGCAGGGGGCTAAGGGCTACACCTTC.

The rearrangement links TRBV3-1 to TRBJ2-7; D gene unclear. The V gene's germline CDR1 is LGHDT and CDR2 YNNKEL (reference sequence). The CDR3 length is 13 residues. The ends were cut back, 1 base at V and 2 bases at J, with 6 bases in the middle. The CDR3 DNA is TGTGCCAGCAGCCAAGGAGGCACCTACGAGCAGTACTTC. Translating it yields CASSQGGTYEQYF.

The chain joins TRBV6-5 to TRBJ2-6; 10 bases are a match to TRBD1. Per germline, CDR1 MNHEY and CDR2 SVGAGI. Trimming removed 2 bases from V and 2 bases from J; junction bases left unmatched: 6. This CDR3 has 18 amino acids. The CDR3 nucleotides read TGTGCCAGCAGTTACCATCGGACAGGGGGACCTGGGGCCAACGTCCTGACTTTC. It encodes CASSYHRTGGPGANVLTF.

Many counts were recorded for this clonotype. The chain couples TRBV27 to TRBJ2-2; D is unclear. The CDR3 runs 15 residues. The V gene's germline CDR1 is MNHEY and CDR2 SMNVEV (reference sequence). Trimming left V 4 bases short and J 0 bases short, with 9 bases between. Here the CDR3 DNA reads TGTGCCAGCAGTTCGTCCCTAACGAACACCGGGGAGCTGTTTTTT. Translated: CASSSSLTNTGELFF.

This clonotype appeared a few times. The J gene is TRBJ1-1, the V gene TRBV7-6; a possible D gene is TRBD1 (6 bases). The V and J ends lost 6 bases and 4 bases respectively, with 12 bases between them. The CDR3 is 13 amino acids. Germline values: CDR1 SGHVS, CDR2 FNYEAQ. CDR3 residues: CASRPQGFTEAFF. Here the CDR3 DNA reads TGTGCCAGCAGGCCACAGGGTTTCACTGAAGCTTTCTTT.

For this clonotype: Given the absence of the conserved phenylalanine or tryptophan at the CDR3 end, a read error is likely. The chain couples TRBV6-2 or TRBV6-3 to TRBJ2-3; a possible D gene is TRBD2 (5 bases). The length of the CDR3 is 16 residues. CDR1 is MNHEY and CDR2 is SVGEGT in the germline V gene. Trimming pared 2 bases from V and 0 bases from J, leaving 12 bases between. CDR3 amino acids: CASSYGGLTSTDTQYS. CDR3 nucleotide sequence: TGTGCCAGCAGTTACGGAGGACTGACTAGCACAGATACGCAGTATTCT.

CDR3 region: CASSSYYYYEQYF. CDR3 bases: TGTGCCAGCAGCTCATATTACTATTACGAGCAGTACTTC. V usage is TRBV7-2 and J usage is TRBJ2-7, with D unclear. With 4 bases removed from V and 4 bases from J, the gap between germline ends came to 11 bases. The germline gives CDR1 SGHTA, CDR2 FQGNSA. The CDR3 consists of 13 residues.

The rearrangement links TRBV27 to TRBJ2-1, with no clear D. V was shortened by 1 base and J by 0 bases, with 16 bases between the two germline ends. The germline CDR1 and CDR2 sequences are MNHEY and SMNVEV (reference sequence). The length of the CDR3 is 18 residues. In nucleotides, the CDR3 is TGTGCCAGCAGTTTATGGGCCGAGCGCCGGAGCTCCTACAATGAGCAGTTCTTC. This gives the protein CASSLWAERRSSYNEQFF.

There are many counts of this clonotype. The chain employs TRBV27 and TRBJ1-5; TRBD1 agrees at 9 bases. Germline V lookup: CDR1 MNHEY, CDR2 SMNVEV (reference sequence). V shed 6 bases, J shed 9 bases, and the junction held 15 bases outside the gene matches. This CDR3 comprises 16 residues. The CDR3 protein is CASRPPGQGPRGPQHF. CDR3 DNA: TGTGCCAGCAGACCACCGGGACAGGGTCCTCGTGGGCCCCAGCATTTT.

This clonotype was found a few times. The chain couples TRBV6-5 to TRBJ2-5, with D possibly being TRBD1 (6 bases). The CDR3 is 14 amino acids. Germline V gene sequence: CDR1 MNHEY, CDR2 SVGAGI. Between the trimmed V and J ends, which lost 4 bases and 5 bases, there was a span of 14 bases. CDR3 protein: CASSLEQGKETQYF. Written as DNA, the CDR3 is TGTGCCAGCAGTTTGGAACAGGGAAAGGAGACCCAGTACTTC.

On this clonotype itself: Since the CDR3 does not end with the conserved phenylalanine or tryptophan, this likely comes from a read error. The chain couples TRBV24-1 to TRBJ2-7; D possibly corresponds to TRBD2 (6 bases). CDR3 length: 14 residues. V was pared by 3 bases and J by 7 bases, with 15 bases between. Germline V lookup: CDR1 KGHDR, CDR2 SFDVKD. The CDR3, as DNA: TGTGCCACCAGTGATCCAAAACGGGGGTCTGAGCAGTACATC. It is translated as CATSDPKRGSEQYI.

This clonotype came up many times. The chain couples TRBV10-3 to TRBJ2-2, with unresolved D. Germline assignment: CDR1 ENHRY and CDR2 SYGVKD. Trimming left V 8 bases short and J 2 bases short, with 12 bases between. The CDR3 runs 14 residues. As DNA, the CDR3 is TGTGCCATCGAGGCCGGGTCCAACACCGGGGAGCTGTTTTTT. Translation gives CAIEAGSNTGELFF.

This clonotype was counted many times. The genes are TRBV9 and TRBJ1-6; 8 bases are a match to TRBD1. CDR1 and CDR2 from the germline V gene are SGDLS and YYNGEE. The V segment lost 0 bases and the J segment 8 bases; nucleotides outside the gene matches: 7. This CDR3 spans 16 amino acids. The CDR3 loop is CASSVESTGGHSPLHF. CDR3 bases: TGTGCCAGCAGCGTAGAGTCAACAGGGGGTCATTCACCCCTCCACTTT.